Listed below are T cell receptor beta chains from one sample, sequenced in a study of blood T cell repertoires in COVID-19. The data were produced by immunoSEQ multiplex PCR, yet TCRdb's version contains in-frame clones alone and is incomplete. The sample holds more than 250,000 clones; 85% to 90% are singletons and the top ten take over 5%. Sequencing was performed on peripheral blood. Receptors originate from a woman aged 45 to 65 with COVID-19, enrolled during active disease. The CDR3 runs from the conserved cysteine through the conserved F or W. A D gene is named only where the DNA matches it firmly. Size is stated for part of the rows, as once, few or many counts, or as a class when the clone is expanded.

abundance	v_gene	j_gene	d_gene	CDR3nt	CDR3aa
-	TRBV18	TRBJ2-3	-	TGTGCCAGCTCACCCCCCTCCTATACTAGCACAGATACGCAGTATTTT	CASSPPSYTSTDTQYF
-	TRBV18	TRBJ2-7	TRBD2	TGTGCCAGCTCACCAAGGGCGGGGGCCTACGAGCAGTACTTC	CASSPRAGAYEQYF
-	TRBV6-6	TRBJ1-4	TRBD1	TGTGCCAGCAGCCAGGGACAGAGATTAACTAATGAAAAACTGTTTTTT	CASSQGQRLTNEKLFF
-	TRBV6-5	TRBJ1-4	-	TGTGCCAGCAGTTACTCAGGAGCAGTTGTAGAAAAACTGTTTTTT	CASSYSGAVVEKLFF
-	TRBV15	TRBJ1-4	TRBD1	TGTGCCACCAGCAACAGGGGAGCTAATGAAAAACTGTTTTTT	CATSNRGANEKLFF
-	TRBV7-9	TRBJ1-6	TRBD1	TGTGCCAGCACCTCGACAGGGGTTAATTCACCCCTCCACTTT	CASTSTGVNSPLHF
-	TRBV5-1	TRBJ2-3	-	TGCGCCAGCAGCTGGTGGGAGAGGTCTTCGGGAGATACGCAGTATTTT	CASSWWERSSGDTQYF
-	TRBV2	TRBJ2-5	-	TGTGCCAGCAGGTCCGGACAAGGGGAGACCCAGTACTTC	CASRSGQGETQYF
-	TRBV4-1	TRBJ2-7	TRBD2	TGCGCCAGCAGCCAAGGCCCCGGCCCCTCTAGCGGGAGCACTTCCGAGCAGTACTTC	CASSQGPGPSSGSTSEQYF
-	TRBV11-2	TRBJ2-4	TRBD1	TGTGCCAGCAGCTCAACAGGACAGGGTAAAAACATTCAGTACTTC	CASSSTGQGKNIQYF
-	TRBV5-6	TRBJ1-2	-	TGTGCCAGCAGCTTATCCTCCCTCTATGGCTACACCTTC	CASSLSSLYGYTF
-	TRBV18	TRBJ2-1	TRBD2	TGTGCCAGCTCACCGCAGTCCGGGACTAGCGGACCCAATGAGCAGTTCTTC	CASSPQSGTSGPNEQFF
-	TRBV27	TRBJ2-1	TRBD1	TGTGCCAGTGGGACAGCCTACATGCACACCTACAATGAGCAGTTCTTC	CASGTAYMHTYNEQFF
-	TRBV6-6	TRBJ1-5	-	TGTGCCAGCACCCCGGGGGGAACAAGCAATCAGCCCCAGCATTTT	CASTPGGTSNQPQHF
-	TRBV11-3	TRBJ2-7	-	TGTGCCAGCAGCTTAGCACAGTTTTACGAGCAGTACTTC	CASSLAQFYEQYF
-	TRBV3-1/TRBV3-2	TRBJ2-6	TRBD2	TGTGCCAGCAACACGGGGGGGCGCTCTGGGGCCAACGTCCTGACTTTC	CASNTGGRSGANVLTF
-	TRBV11-3	TRBJ1-6	-	TGTGCCAGCAGCTTTAGATATTGGACTCTCTGCTTT	CASSFRYWTLCF
-	TRBV27	TRBJ1-5	-	TGTGCCAGCAGTTTGGTTGGGGCAGGGGTGTTCAATCAGCCCCAGCATTTT	CASSLVGAGVFNQPQHF
-	TRBV19	TRBJ1-2	-	TGTGCCAGTAGTATACCCCTCCGACATGGCGATGGCTACACCTTC	CASSIPLRHGDGYTF
-	TRBV5-5	TRBJ1-1	-	TGTGCCAGCAGCACCTCAGGGGCCCTGAGGGCTTTCTTT	CASSTSGALRAFF
-	TRBV6-5	TRBJ1-2	-	TGTGCCAGCAGTCCCCGGACTGACCCGTATGGCTACACCTTC	CASSPRTDPYGYTF
-	TRBV3-1/TRBV3-2	TRBJ2-7	-	TGTGCCAGCAGCCCCCCGGTGGGGAGGACCACCTACGAGCAGTACTTC	CASSPPVGRTTYEQYF
-	TRBV20-1	TRBJ1-5	-	TGCAGTGCTAGTTCCGGGAGATTCAATCAGCCCCAGCATTTT	CSASSGRFNQPQHF
-	TRBV14	TRBJ1-1	-	TGTGCCAGCAGCCAAGCTGGGCAGATGATTGAAGCTTTCTTT	CASSQAGQMIEAFF
-	TRBV2	TRBJ2-7	-	TGTGCCAGCAGTGATAACAGAAGAAACTACGAGCAGTACTTC	CASSDNRRNYEQYF
-	TRBV4-1	TRBJ2-1	TRBD1	TGCGCCAGCAGCAAAGGACAGGGCCCAGCCGATGAGCAGTTCTTC	CASSKGQGPADEQFF
-	TRBV29-1	TRBJ2-4	TRBD2	TGCAGCGTGACTAGCGGGGACAACATTCAGTACTTC	CSVTSGDNIQYF
-	TRBV30	TRBJ1-2	TRBD1	TGTGCCTGGAGCGGACAGGGGCACTATGGCTACACCTTC	CAWSGQGHYGYTF
-	TRBV3-1/TRBV3-2	TRBJ1-3	-	TGTGCCAGCCAGAGCGGACCGGTCTCTGGAAACACCATATATTTT	CASQSGPVSGNTIYF
-	TRBV7-9	TRBJ1-1	TRBD1	TGTGCCAGCAGCTTAGTTCTAGTCCAGGGACAGCTGAACACTGAAGCTTTCTTT	CASSLVLVQGQLNTEAFF
-	TRBV13	TRBJ2-7	-	TGTGCCAGCAGCCCTAACAGGGTGTCCTACGAGCAGTACTTC	CASSPNRVSYEQYF
once	TRBV25-1	TRBJ2-1	TRBD1	TGTGCCAGCAGTAAGGGACAGGGGCAGTTCTTC	CASSKGQGQFF
few	TRBV24-1	TRBJ2-1	-	TGTGCCACCAGTGATCTGAATGAGCAGTTCTTC	CATSDLNEQFF
-	TRBV6-2/TRBV6-3	TRBJ2-7	TRBD2	TGTGCCAGCAGTTATGGACTAGCGTCTACCTACGAGCAGTACTTC	CASSYGLASTYEQYF
-	TRBV4-1	TRBJ1-2	-	TGCGCCAGCAGCCAAGATCTCCTGGCATTTCGGGGTGGCTACACCTTC	CASSQDLLAFRGGYTF
-	TRBV12-3/TRBV12-4	TRBJ1-1	-	TGTGCCAGCACCCCACCAGGAAACACTGAAGCTTTCTTT	CASTPPGNTEAFF
-	TRBV27	TRBJ2-7	TRBD2	TGTGCCAGCAGTGGGATGACTAGCGGAAAATACGAGCAGTACTTC	CASSGMTSGKYEQYF